The rows below give T cell receptor beta chains drawn from one sample of a study of cytomegalovirus exposure and HLA in healthy donors. TCRdb keeps only in-frame clones here, not all; method: immunoSEQ multiplex PCR. The table has about 130,000 clones, around 74% seen once. Sequencing was performed on PBMCs. All receptors come from a middle-aged man in good health and CMV-seropositive. Both conserved end residues are part of each CDR3. The D gene is left open where the match is weak. Only some rows state a clone size, as once, few, many or a class for expanded clones.

cdr3_length j_call clone_size d_call v_call cdr3_aa cdr3_nt
11 TRBJ1-1 . . TRBV19 CASSLGTEAFF TGTGCCAGTAGCCTAGGGACAGAAGCTTTCTTT
17 TRBJ1-2 . . TRBV6-1 CASSEGLRGTVGYGYTF TGTGCCAGCAGTGAAGGTCTCAGGGGCACTGTCGGCTATGGCTACACCTTC
15 TRBJ1-5 . TRBD1 TRBV5-4 CASSRGQGTDQPQHF TGTGCCAGCAGTCGGGGACAGGGGACAGATCAGCCCCAGCATTTT
15 TRBJ2-3 once TRBD2 TRBV15 CATRIAGGPTDTQYF TGTGCCACCCGCATAGCGGGAGGGCCCACAGATACGCAGTATTTT
14 TRBJ2-7 . TRBD2 TRBV2 CASSGTSGSYEQYF TGTGCCAGCAGCGGGACTAGCGGGTCATACGAGCAGTACTTC
14 TRBJ2-3 . . TRBV27 CATRPRTAQITQYF TGTGCCACCCGCCCTAGGACAGCACAGATTACGCAGTATTTT
12 TRBJ1-2 . . TRBV29-1 CSVMEGNDGYTF TGCAGCGTTATGGAGGGGAATGATGGCTACACCTTC
16 TRBJ1-3 . TRBD1 TRBV28 CASRRQGATFGNTIYF TGTGCCAGCAGACGACAGGGGGCAACGTTTGGAAACACCATATATTTT
14 TRBJ1-4 . . TRBV5-6 CASSWQGSEEKLFF TGTGCCAGCAGCTGGCAGGGGTCGGAGGAAAAACTGTTTTTT
17 TRBJ2-7 once TRBD1 TRBV5-6 CASSSGTGGALYYEQYF TGTGCCAGCAGCTCCGGGACAGGGGGCGCGCTCTACTACGAGCAGTACTTC
13 TRBJ2-7 few TRBD2 TRBV30 CAWNVAGGYEQYF TGTGCCTGGAATGTGGCGGGGGGCTACGAGCAGTACTTC
15 TRBJ2-2 . TRBD2 TRBV6-5 CASSSSGGRPGELFF TGTGCCAGCAGTTCTAGCGGGGGGCGCCCCGGGGAGCTGTTTTTT
14 TRBJ2-7 . . TRBV12-5 CASGFPAGSYEQYF TGTGCTAGTGGTTTCCCTGCAGGGTCCTACGAGCAGTACTTC
14 TRBJ2-3 . . TRBV29-1 CSVDHEGGTDTQYF TGCAGCGTTGACCATGAGGGGGGCACAGATACGCAGTATTTT
14 TRBJ1-2 few TRBD1 TRBV28 CASTGDRDGYGYTF TGTGCCAGCACTGGGGACAGGGACGGCTATGGCTACACCTTC
15 TRBJ1-1 . . TRBV5-4 CASSSSTGEVTEAFF TGTGCCAGCAGCTCCTCCACCGGGGAAGTGACTGAAGCTTTCTTT
15 TRBJ1-4 . TRBD1 TRBV15 CATSRDGTGSEKLFF TGTGCCACCAGCAGAGACGGGACAGGGAGTGAAAAACTGTTTTTT
14 TRBJ2-2 once TRBD1 TRBV29-1 CSVSTGGMAGELFF TGCAGCGTGAGCACAGGGGGAATGGCCGGGGAGCTGTTTTTT
16 TRBJ2-6 . . TRBV5-4 CASSVDRSSGANVLTF TGTGCCAGCAGCGTTGACAGGTCCTCTGGGGCCAACGTCCTGACTTTC
12 TRBJ2-1 . . TRBV10-1 CASSESSGEQFF TGCGCCAGCAGTGAGTCCAGCGGGGAGCAGTTCTTC
16 TRBJ2-1 few . TRBV6-5 CASSSLTGLSYNEQFF TGTGCCAGCAGTTCACTGACAGGACTCTCCTACAATGAGCAGTTCTTC
16 TRBJ2-4 . TRBD2 TRBV7-8 CASSLEGGGRDNIQYF TGTGCCAGCAGCTTAGAAGGCGGGGGGCGAGATAACATTCAGTACTTC
16 TRBJ2-1 . TRBD2 TRBV6-6 CASRLPQLAGGDEQFF TGTGCCAGCAGACTACCCCAACTAGCGGGGGGGGATGAGCAGTTCTTC
14 TRBJ1-1 . . TRBV2 CASSPGHMNTEAFF TGTGCCAGCAGTCCGGGACATATGAACACTGAAGCTTTCTTT
15 TRBJ1-5 few TRBD1 TRBV6-1 CATKRGTGRDQPQHF TGTGCCACAAAAAGGGGGACAGGACGGGATCAGCCCCAGCATTTT
14 TRBJ2-7 . . TRBV7-9 CASSFQTASGEQYF TGTGCCAGCAGCTTCCAGACGGCCTCGGGGGAGCAGTACTTC
14 TRBJ2-1 once TRBD1 TRBV10-2 CASSGGTGGGEQFF TGCGCCAGCAGTGGGGGGACAGGGGGAGGTGAGCAGTTCTTC
15 TRBJ1-2 few . TRBV9 CASSAPVVRGNGYTF TGTGCCAGCAGCGCCCCGGTTGTCAGGGGTAATGGCTACACCTTC
15 TRBJ2-7 . . TRBV9 CASSVDRAESYEQYF TGTGCCAGCAGCGTAGACAGGGCCGAATCCTACGAGCAGTACTTC
14 TRBJ1-2 . . TRBV6-5 CASTNTGGIYGYTF TGTGCCAGCACCAATACGGGGGGAATCTATGGCTACACCTTC
16 TRBJ2-5 . TRBD2 TRBV18 CASSPMTSGRLETQYF TGTGCCAGCTCACCAATGACTAGCGGGAGATTAGAGACCCAGTACTTC
16 TRBJ2-1 few . TRBV28 CASSFILRGIGNEQFF TGTGCCAGCAGTTTTATTTTACGCGGGATAGGCAATGAGCAGTTCTTC
15 TRBJ1-6 . TRBD1 TRBV6-1 CASSSQGASNSPLHF TGTGCCAGCAGTTCTCAGGGGGCGAGTAATTCACCCCTCCACTTT
14 TRBJ2-7 . TRBD2 TRBV25-1 CASSLSGRAYEQYF TGTGCCAGCAGTCTTAGCGGGAGGGCTTACGAGCAGTACTTC
15 TRBJ2-7 . . TRBV21-1 CASSKPGTGGGRQYF TGTGCCAGCAGCAAACCCGGGACAGGAGGGGGAAGGCAGTACTTC
12 TRBJ1-5 . . TRBV28 CASRQGAGPQHF TGTGCCAGCAGACAGGGTGCGGGGCCCCAGCATTTT
14 TRBJ1-2 few . TRBV28 CASSLPGQGYGYTF TGTGCCAGCAGTTTACCAGGGCAGGGCTATGGCTACACCTTC
14 TRBJ1-2 . . TRBV2 CASSKTGENYGYTF TGTGCCAGCAGTAAGACAGGAGAGAACTATGGCTACACCTTC
15 TRBJ2-1 . . TRBV13 CASSLDRTPYNEQFF TGTGCCAGCAGCTTAGACCGGACACCATACAATGAGCAGTTCTTC
15 TRBJ2-2 . TRBD2 TRBV11-2 CASGRGVQDTGELFF TGTGCCAGCGGCCGGGGGGTTCAAGACACCGGGGAGCTGTTTTTT
15 TRBJ1-2 few TRBD1 TRBV5-1 CASSFDRAANYGYTF TGCGCCAGCAGCTTTGACAGGGCCGCTAACTATGGCTACACCTTC
12 TRBJ1-2 . . TRBV13 CASSTKQGGYTF TGTGCCAGCAGCACTAAACAAGGAGGCTACACCTTC